Each of the 30 T cell receptor beta chains below was sequenced from the same sample in a study of blood T cell repertoires in COVID-19. Libraries were prepared by immunoSEQ multiplex PCR; TCRdb keeps only in-frame clonotypes and omits some of them. The table lists approximately 340,000 clones, approximately 89% of them singletons. Sequenced sample: PBMCs or T cells enriched from blood (not recorded which). Receptors originate from a woman aged 40 to 49 who had been exposed to COVID-19.

V and J are TRBV19 and TRBJ1-2; 10 positions agree with TRBD1. The CDR3 has 16 residues. The germline V gene encodes CDR1 LNHDA and CDR2 SQIVND (reference sequence). The junction had 11 bases not matched to a gene; V was cut back by 6 bases and J by 4 bases. CDR3 in amino acids: CASRVSPGQGFYGYTF. For the CDR3, the DNA is TGTGCCAGTAGAGTGTCACCGGGACAGGGGTTCTATGGCTACACCTTC.

The chain is built from TRBV21-1 and TRBJ2-1; the table's TRBD2 call for D was not verified on the DNA. TRBV21-1 has pseudogene status. The CDR3 length is 17 residues. The CDR3 nucleotides are TGTGCCAGCAGCCAAAAATGGGAACTAGCGGGGGCAGCAGGGCAGTTCTTC. Its translation: CASSQKWELAGAAGQFF.

The J gene is TRBJ1-6, the V gene TRBV30, with TRBD1 matching over 9 bases. This CDR3 spans 14 amino acids. Trimming took 5 bases from V and 7 from J; bases not matched to a gene: 6. Germline-derived CDR1 and CDR2 are GTSNPN and SVGIG (reference sequence). CDR3 region: CAWHYGTGNSPLHF. CDR3 nucleotides: TGTGCCTGGCACTACGGGACAGGGAATTCACCCCTCCACTTT.

The rearrangement uses TRBV23-1 and TRBJ1-6, with 7 bases that match TRBD1. TRBV23-1 belongs to the ORF category, with a function that is uncertain. The CDR3 contains 16 residues. V dropped 0 bases and J dropped 9; count of bases not matched to a gene: 8. CDR3 residues: CASSQSAGGRSSPLHF. The CDR3 DNA reads as TGCGCCAGCAGTCAATCGGCAGGGGGACGGTCTTCACCCCTCCACTTT.

This rearrangement joins TRBV2 to TRBJ1-2, with unresolved D. Germline V gene lookup returns CDR1 SNHLY and CDR2 FYNNEI. The CDR3 runs 15 residues. Trimming shortened V by 1 base and J by 1 base, and 10 bases separated the two germline ends. This CDR3 reads CASSEGQVINYGYTF. The DNA of the CDR3 is TGTGCCAGCAGTGAAGGTCAGGTGATTAACTATGGCTACACCTTC.

The count of this clone is one. The rearrangement joins TRBV12-3 or TRBV12-4 to TRBJ1-2; 7 bases fit TRBD1. CDR3 length equals 12 residues. V lost 3 bases and J lost 8; bases outside the gene matches: 3. The CDR3, as DNA: TGTGCCAGCAGTTTCCCAGGGGGGGGCTACACCTTC. Translating gives CASSFPGGGYTF.

The CDR3 coding sequence is TGTGCCAGCTCGGCGGGAGGGTGGGGCGAGCAGTACTTC. This translates into CASSAGGWGEQYF. This chain joins TRBV6-5 and TRBJ2-7, with 9 bases that match TRBD2. CDR3 length: 13 amino acids. Germline assignment: CDR1 MNHEY and CDR2 SVGAGI. V gave up 8 bases and J gave up 6 bases; unmatched junction bases: 8.

The chain couples TRBV30 to TRBJ1-4; the match to TRBD1 covers 7 bases. The ends lost 2 bases at V and 8 bases at J; junction bases unmatched: 8. Germline CDR1 is GTSNPN and CDR2 is SVGIG (reference sequence). This CDR3 is 14 amino acids long. The CDR3 loop reads CAWSFTGVREKLFF. The CDR3 nucleotides are TGTGCCTGGAGTTTTACAGGGGTACGGGAAAAACTGTTTTTT. Filled out from reference TRBV30 and TRBJ1-4, the complete variable domain reads SQTIHQWPATLVQPVGSPLSLECTVEGTSNPNLYWYRQAAGRGLQLLFYSVGIGQISSEVPQNLSASRPQDRQFILSSKKLLLSDSGFYLCAWSFTGVREKLFFGSGTQLSVL.

The J gene is TRBJ2-1, the V gene TRBV19; 9 nucleotides line up with TRBD1. Germline V gene sequence: CDR1 LNHDA, CDR2 SQIVND (reference sequence). With 6 bases clipped from V and 5 bases from J, the junction kept 2 bases outside the gene matches. The CDR3 has 13 residues. CDR3 sequence: CASRGQGDNEQFF. The CDR3 coding sequence is TGTGCCAGTAGGGGACAGGGCGACAATGAGCAGTTCTTC.

The V call is TRBV5-1, the J call TRBJ2-1, with D perhaps TRBD2 (6 bases). The CDR3 runs to 17 residues. Germline V CDR1 and CDR2: SGHRS, YFSETQ. The V end lost 4 bases, the J end lost 5 bases, and 22 bases lay between the germline ends. The CDR3 DNA follows: TGCGCCAGCAGCACGCTGGTGTCGGGAGTCGGCCACAATGAGCAGTTCTTC. This encodes CASSTLVSGVGHNEQFF.

The gene calls are TRBV18 and TRBJ1-5; D is ambiguous. Germline CDR1 reads KGHSH; CDR2 reads LQKENI. V dropped 4 bases and J dropped 4 bases, with 14 bases sitting between them. The CDR3 is made up of 15 amino acids. The chain's CDR3 is CASSLSVGVNQPQHF. CDR3 DNA: TGTGCCAGCTCACTATCGGTGGGCGTTAATCAGCCCCAGCATTTT.

The chain carries TRBV9 and TRBJ2-4; D is unclear. With 4 bases removed from V and 0 bases from J, the gap between germline ends came to 17 bases. CDR1 is SGDLS, CDR2 YYNGEE, per germline. CDR3 length equals 17 residues. CDR3 sequence: CASSPLEASVAKNIQYF. The CDR3 nucleotides are TGTGCCAGCAGCCCTCTTGAGGCAAGCGTAGCCAAAAACATTCAGTACTTC. Variable domain in full (rest from reference TRBV9 and TRBJ2-4): DSGVTQTPKHLITATGQRVTLRCSPRSGDLSVYWYQQSLDQGLQFLIQYYNGEERAKGNILERFSAQQFPDLHSELNLSSLELGDSALYFCASSPLEASVAKNIQYFGAGTRLSVL.

The chain uses TRBV6-5 and TRBJ1-2, with 7 positions matching TRBD1. J was trimmed by 0 bases and V by 3 bases; bases with no gene match: 4. Germline CDR1 is MNHEY and CDR2 is SVGAGI. The CDR3 totals 15 residues. The DNA of the CDR3 is TGTGCCAGCAGTTATGGGACAGAGACTAACTATGGCTACACCTTC. This gives the protein CASSYGTETNYGYTF.

V and J are TRBV30 and TRBJ1-1; TRBD1 aligns across 12 bases. The CDR3 covers 14 residues. Germline-derived CDR1 and CDR2 are GTSNPN and SVGIG (reference sequence). V trimming: 1 base; J trimming: 10 bases; junction bases outside the gene matches: 7. CDR3 in DNA: TGTGCCTGGAGTGGGGGACAGGGGGCGATAGGAGCTTTCTTT. Its translation is CAWSGGQGAIGAFF.

V and J are TRBV12-3 or TRBV12-4 and TRBJ1-2; no definite D call. The length of the CDR3 is 13 residues. V was trimmed by 6 bases and J by 2 bases, leaving 10 bases between them. In DNA, the CDR3 is TGTGCCAGCAGCCGCCGAGCAAACTATGGCTACACCTTC. As protein: CASSRRANYGYTF.

This chain connects TRBV9 to TRBJ2-1; D call uncertain. Germline V CDR1 and CDR2: SGDLS, YYNGEE. CDR3 length: 12 amino acids. V lost 4 bases and J lost 0, with 2 bases in between. This chain's CDR3 is CASSLSYNEQFF. CDR3 nucleotides: TGTGCCAGCAGCCTCTCCTACAATGAGCAGTTCTTC. Complete variable domain (other parts from reference TRBV9 and TRBJ2-1): DSGVTQTPKHLITATGQRVTLRCSPRSGDLSVYWYQQSLDQGLQFLIQYYNGEERAKGNILERFSAQQFPDLHSELNLSSLELGDSALYFCASSLSYNEQFFGPGTRLTVL.

CDR3 in DNA: TGTGCCACCAGCAGAGATCTGAGTAATAGCAATCAGCCCCAGCATTTT. This sequence encodes CATSRDLSNSNQPQHF. The rearrangement joins TRBV15 to TRBJ1-5; D is ambiguous. V shed 0 bases and J shed 0 bases, with 9 bases lying between them. The germline V gene encodes CDR1 LNHNV and CDR2 YYDKDF (reference sequence). The CDR3 covers 16 residues.

This chain joins TRBV5-1 and TRBJ2-7; a possible D gene is TRBD2 (6 bases). CDR1 SGHRS and CDR2 YFSETQ come from the germline V gene. The CDR3 length is 15 residues. V lost 4 bases to trimming and J lost 0 bases, with 14 bases between them. CDR3 in amino acids: CASSGGRGSSYEQYF. The DNA of the CDR3 is TGCGCCAGCAGCGGGGGTCGGGGGAGCTCCTACGAGCAGTACTTC. Using reference TRBV5-1 and TRBJ2-7 for the parts outside the CDR3, the full variable domain is KAGVTQTPRYLIKTRGQQVTLSCSPISGHRSVSWYQQTPGQGLQFLFEYFSETQRNKGNFPGRFSGRQFSNSRSEMNVSTLELGDSALYLCASSGGRGSSYEQYFGPGTRLTVT.

This sequence joins TRBV2 and TRBJ2-7, with 8 bases identical to TRBD1. With V trimmed by 6 bases and J by 3 bases, 1 base remained unmatched. Germline V CDR1 and CDR2: SNHLY, FYNNEI. CDR3 length: 12 amino acids. CDR3 bases: TGTGCCAGCAGCGGGACAGGCTACGAGCAGTACTTC. Encoded protein: CASSGTGYEQYF.

The V gene is TRBV5-4, the J gene TRBJ2-7, with D tentatively TRBD1 (7 bases). Per the germline V gene, CDR1 is SGHNT and CDR2 is YYREEE (reference sequence). Trimming took off 3 bases at V and 3 bases at J, with 16 bases between the two ends. CDR3 length: 15 amino acids. CDR3 loop: CASSSLRGVGYEQYF. Written as DNA, the CDR3 is TGTGCCAGCAGCTCACTCAGGGGGGTCGGCTACGAGCAGTACTTC.

The chain uses TRBV10-3 and TRBJ2-2; TRBD1 matches 7 bases. V shed 6 bases, J shed 4 bases, and the junction held 5 bases outside the gene matches. Germline V gene data show CDR1 as ENHRY and CDR2 as SYGVKD. The CDR3 has 14 residues. In DNA, the CDR3 is TGTGCCATCAGAGATACAGGGGTCACCGGGGAGCTGTTTTTT. It encodes CAIRDTGVTGELFF.

The table lists this clone with a few counts. V is TRBV29-1 and J is TRBJ1-1; no clear D gene. Germline values: CDR1 SQVTM, CDR2 ANQGSEA. V lost 7 bases and J lost 7, with 19 bases in between. The CDR3 has 13 amino acids. The chain's CDR3 is CSGSQAPVIEAFF. The CDR3 region has the DNA TGCAGCGGCTCCCAGGCCCCCGTTATTGAAGCTTTCTTT.

The chain is built from TRBV19 and TRBJ1-5; 8 nucleotides agree with TRBD1. V lost 5 bases to trimming and J lost 3 bases; unmatched junction nucleotides: 15. The CDR3 is 18 amino acids. Germline values: CDR1 LNHDA, CDR2 SQIVND (reference sequence). CDR3 sequence reads: CASSALYSGTGNNQPQHF. The CDR3 nucleotides are TGTGCCAGTAGTGCTCTATACTCCGGGACAGGAAACAATCAGCCCCAGCATTTT.

The chain is built from TRBV15 and TRBJ2-1, with TRBD2 matching 7 bases. The V segment lost 3 bases and the J segment 10 bases; nucleotides outside the gene matches: 9. CDR3 length equals 14 residues. Germline V CDR1 and CDR2: LNHNV, YYDKDF (reference sequence). The CDR3 protein is CATSRERDYREQFF. In DNA form, the CDR3 reads TGTGCCACCAGCAGGGAAAGGGACTACCGGGAGCAGTTCTTC.

The sample holds a few counts of this clone. The chain carries TRBV19 and TRBJ2-7; 11 positions agree with TRBD2. This CDR3 has 14 residues. Losses at the gene ends were 9 bases for V and 2 bases for J; bases not matched to a gene: 6. Germline loops: CDR1 LNHDA, CDR2 SQIVND (reference sequence). Written as DNA, the CDR3 is TGTGCCAGCGCGGCTAGCGGGGGGACCTACGAGCAGTACTTC. Protein product: CASAASGGTYEQYF.

CDR3 sequence: CASSTGLSPLVEQYF. The CDR3 DNA reads TGCGCCAGCAGCACCGGACTGTCCCCGCTGGTCGAGCAGTACTTC. The chain is built from TRBV5-1 and TRBJ2-7, with a possible D match to TRBD2 (5 bases). The germline gives CDR1 SGHRS, CDR2 YFSETQ. CDR3 length: 15 amino acids. V lost 4 bases, J lost 6 bases, and 20 bases lay in between.

The chain employs TRBV6-1 and TRBJ1-5; D not certain. CDR3 length: 16 residues. The V gene lost 3 bases and the J gene lost 7 bases, with 19 bases spanning the gap. CDR1 and CDR2 (germline): MNHNS, SASEGT. For the CDR3, the DNA is TGTGCCAGCAGTGACGACACACGGAGCGGTATACAGCCCCAGCATTTT. Amino acid sequence: CASSDDTRSGIQPQHF.

The count of this clone is one. The chain has TRBV10-3 and TRBJ2-2; 11 bases fit TRBD2. The CDR3 has 18 amino acids. V gave up 9 bases and J gave up 1 base; unmatched junction bases: 13. Per germline, CDR1 ENHRY and CDR2 SYGVKD. The CDR3, as DNA: TGTGCCATTGGGATCACTAGCGGGAGCCGCGGGAACACCGGGGAGCTGTTTTTT. It translates to CAIGITSGSRGNTGELFF.

In its sample, this clone was seen a few times. V is TRBV29-1 and J is TRBJ1-5, with D maybe TRBD1 (5 bases). This CDR3 region has 13 residues. Germline V lookup: CDR1 SQVTM, CDR2 ANQGSEA. V gave up 0 bases and J gave up 9 bases, with 12 bases separating them. The CDR3 DNA reads TGCAGCGTTGAAGAGGCTGCGGGGGGGCCCCAGCATTTT. It encodes CSVEEAAGGPQHF.

The genes are TRBV9 and TRBJ1-5; TRBD1 matches 9 bases. The CDR3 is made up of 16 amino acids. The germline V gene encodes CDR1 SGDLS and CDR2 YYNGEE. The V gene end was trimmed by 4 bases and the J gene end by 2 bases; junction bases not matched to a gene: 7. CDR3 DNA sequence: TGTGCCAGCAGCCCGGGACAGGGTGGGGGCAATCAGCCCCAGCATTTT. Its translation: CASSPGQGGGNQPQHF.